The present T cell receptor beta chain was sequenced within a study of blood T cell repertoires in COVID-19. Study background: Sites in the United States, Italy and Spain provided acute and convalescent COVID-19 samples. PBMCs, B-cell-depleted T cells, or T cells provided the cDNA or gDNA that made up the material.

Sequencing was performed with immunoSEQ multiplex PCR; in TCRdb, only in-frame clones are kept and a portion is missing. The data contain around 150,000 clones, about nine tenths of them seen just once; the ten biggest clones take up about 2.3%. The TCR sequence derives from a man younger than 30 with acute or convalescent COVID-19. The source material was peripheral blood.

CDR3: CATSDPGTSDEQFF. CDR3 in DNA: TGTGCCACCAGTGATCCCGGGACTAGCGATGAGCAGTTCTTC. The chain uses TRBV24-1 and TRBJ2-1, with 10 bases identical to TRBD2. Germline V gene lookup returns CDR1 KGHDR and CDR2 SFDVKD. CDR3 length: 14 residues. Trimming cost V 3 bases and J 8 bases; bases outside gene matches: 3.